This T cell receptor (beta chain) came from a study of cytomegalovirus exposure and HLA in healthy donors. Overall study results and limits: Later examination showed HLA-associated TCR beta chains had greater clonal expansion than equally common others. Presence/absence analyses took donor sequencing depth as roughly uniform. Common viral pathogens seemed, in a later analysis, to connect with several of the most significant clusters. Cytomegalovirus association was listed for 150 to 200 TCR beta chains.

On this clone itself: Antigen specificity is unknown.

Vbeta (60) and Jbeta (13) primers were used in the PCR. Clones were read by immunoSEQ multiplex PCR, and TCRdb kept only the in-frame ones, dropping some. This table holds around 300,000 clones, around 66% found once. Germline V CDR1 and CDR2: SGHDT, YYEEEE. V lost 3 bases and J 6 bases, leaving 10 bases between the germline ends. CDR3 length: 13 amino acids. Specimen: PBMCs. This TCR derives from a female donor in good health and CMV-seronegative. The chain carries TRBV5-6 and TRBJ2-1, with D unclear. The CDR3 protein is CASSSSFVNEQFF. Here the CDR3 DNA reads TGTGCCAGCAGCTCGAGTTTCGTCAATGAGCAGTTCTTC.